One sample yielded the 18 T cell receptor beta chains listed below, sequenced in a study of beta chain features in type 1 diabetes. The investigators reverse transcribed all of the isolated RNA, so they sequenced expressed TCRB transcripts. Generated by immunoSEQ multiplex PCR, the TCRdb table keeps only in-frame clones and is missing some. The sample yields around 280,000 clones, approximately 8% seen once. The sequenced sample consisted of central memory CD4+ T cells from blood. These receptors all come from a woman younger than 35 in good health.

The chain links TRBV11-1 to TRBJ2-3, with TRBD2 matching over 9 bases. CDR1 is SGHAT, CDR2 FQDESV, per germline (reference sequence). The CDR3 extends over 16 amino acids. With 4 bases clipped from V and 6 bases from J, the junction kept 11 bases outside the gene matches. The CDR3 DNA follows: TGTGCCAGCAGCTCCGGCGGGCTAGCGGGAACGGATACGCAGTATTTT. This encodes CASSSGGLAGTDTQYF. The full variable domain, with the rest looked up from reference TRBV11-1 and TRBJ2-3, is EAEVAQSPRYKITEKSQAVAFWCDPISGHATLYWYRQILGQGPELLVQFQDESVVDDSQLPKDRFSAERLKGVDSTLKIQPAELGDSAMYLCASSSGGLAGTDTQYFGPGTRLTVL.

This chain uses TRBV7-2 with TRBJ2-3, with TRBD2 identical over 9 bases. The V and J ends lost 7 bases and 0 bases, in that order; junction bases with no gene match: 14. Germline CDR1 is SGHTA and CDR2 is FQGNSA. This CDR3 has 18 amino acids. The chain's CDR3 is CASKLAGALMTSTDTQYF. In DNA, the CDR3 is TGTGCCAGCAAGTTAGCGGGGGCCCTCATGACTAGCACAGATACGCAGTATTTT.

This clone has more than one count but fewer than ten. This rearrangement joins TRBV29-1 to TRBJ2-1; 8 nucleotides align to TRBD2. Per the germline V gene, CDR1 is SQVTM and CDR2 is ANQGSEA. Trimming took 6 bases from V and 2 from J; bases not matched to a gene: 9. The CDR3 covers 15 residues. The CDR3 region has the DNA TGCAGCGTAGCGGGAGCTATTAAGCCCTACAATGAGCAGTTCTTC. It translates to CSVAGAIKPYNEQFF.

There are a few counts of this clone. The chain carries TRBV6-6 and TRBJ1-1; no clear D. CDR3 size: 13 residues. With 7 bases removed from V and 1 base from J, the gap between germline ends came to 10 bases. Germline loops: CDR1 MNHNY, CDR2 SVGAGI (reference sequence). The CDR3 DNA follows: TGTGCCAGCACCCTTACACGGAACACTGAAGCTTTCTTT. Its translation is CASTLTRNTEAFF.

The rearrangement uses TRBV27 and TRBJ2-6; possible D gene TRBD1, 5 bases. The V and J ends lost 3 bases and 0 bases respectively, with 18 bases between them. Germline V gene sequence: CDR1 MNHEY, CDR2 SMNVEV (reference sequence). The CDR3 totals 19 residues. The CDR3 bases are TGTGCCAGCAGTTTTGGAGCCACAGGTACTATCTCTGGGGCCAACGTCCTGACTTTC. It codes for CASSFGATGTISGANVLTF.

There are a few counts of this clone. The rearrangement uses TRBV10-3 and TRBJ1-1; no reliable D call. From germline, CDR1 is ENHRY and CDR2 SYGVKD. V was cut by 0 bases and J by 1 base, with 3 bases left in between. CDR3 length: 13 amino acids. For the CDR3, the DNA is TGTGCCATCAGTGAGTCATCGAACACTGAAGCTTTCTTT. Residues: CAISESSNTEAFF.

The J gene is TRBJ2-7, the V gene TRBV27, with a tentative D call TRBD1 (5 bases). The V gene lost 5 bases and the J gene lost 1 base, with 12 bases spanning the gap. Per germline, CDR1 MNHEY and CDR2 SMNVEV (reference sequence). CDR3 length: 14 amino acids. In DNA, the CDR3 is TGTGCCAGCAGTAAGCGCAGGGTATCCTACGAGCAGTACTTC. This translates into CASSKRRVSYEQYF.

This clone turned up a few times. The chain links TRBV4-1 to TRBJ1-1; 7 positions match TRBD1. Trimming cost V 1 base and J 3 bases; bases outside gene matches: 14. Per germline, CDR1 MGHRA and CDR2 YSYEKL. CDR3 size: 18 residues. In DNA, the CDR3 is TGCGCCAGCAGCCAAGGGGTTTCTCCGGGACAGATGTACACTGAAGCTTTCTTT. Protein product: CASSQGVSPGQMYTEAFF.

The chain employs TRBV7-2 and TRBJ2-7, with unresolved D. Trimming pared 8 bases from V and 0 bases from J, leaving 17 bases between. Per germline, CDR1 SGHTA and CDR2 FQGNSA. CDR3 length: 15 residues. The CDR3 spells CASARDRLGSYEQYF. The CDR3 DNA sequence: TGTGCCAGCGCCCGCGACCGGCTGGGCTCCTACGAGCAGTACTTC. Full variable domain (remainder filled in from reference TRBV7-2 and TRBJ2-7): GAGVSQSPSNKVTEKGKDVELRCDPISGHTALYWYRQSLGQGLEFLIYFQGNSAPDKSGLPSDRFSAERTGGSVSTLTIQRTQQEDSAVYLCASARDRLGSYEQYFGPGTRLTVT.

This clone occurred a few times. V gene TRBV6-6 combines with J gene TRBJ2-7; D gene ambiguous. The V and J ends lost 6 bases and 0 bases respectively, with 9 bases between them. Germline V gene data show CDR1 as MNHNY and CDR2 as SVGAGI (reference sequence). The CDR3 totals 13 residues. CDR3 sequence reads: CASRGGSSYEQYF. The CDR3 nucleotides read TGTGCCAGCAGGGGCGGAAGCTCCTACGAGCAGTACTTC.

V and J are TRBV4-1 and TRBJ1-1, with D possibly TRBD1 on 5 matching bases. V lost 1 base to trimming and J lost 0 bases, with 15 bases between them. Germline V lookup: CDR1 MGHRA, CDR2 YSYEKL. The CDR3 covers 17 residues. CDR3 region: CASSQVRVRTLNTEAFF. In nucleotides, the CDR3 is TGCGCCAGCAGCCAAGTCCGCGTGCGGACACTGAACACTGAAGCTTTCTTT.

The chain joins TRBV7-6 to TRBJ2-1; D unresolved. V was pared by 2 bases and J by 10 bases, with 21 bases between. The CDR3 is 16 amino acids. Germline CDR1 and CDR2: SGHVS and FNYEAQ. This CDR3 reads CASSLFSLGSTIEQFF. The DNA for the CDR3 is TGTGCCAGCAGCTTATTCTCCTTGGGGTCAACAATCGAGCAGTTCTTC.

Comments on this clone: The junction differs from germline at one of its ends, possibly a read error. The V and J genes are TRBV5-4 and TRBJ1-4, with D possibly TRBD1 on 5 matching bases. From germline, CDR1 is SGHNT and CDR2 YYREEE (reference sequence). This CDR3 has 15 amino acids. CDR3 residues: CASSKVGGDNEKLFF. The DNA for the CDR3 is TGCGCCAGCAGCAAAGTTGGGGGGGATAATGAAAAACTGTTTTTT.

This clone was observed a handful of times. The chain uses TRBV5-1 and TRBJ2-5; D uncertain. The germline gives CDR1 SGHRS, CDR2 YFSETQ. The V and J ends lost 4 bases and 1 base respectively, with 14 bases between them. The CDR3 runs 15 residues. The CDR3 coding sequence is TGCGCCAGCAGCCCCCTGGGTACCTCCCAAGAGACCCAGTACTTC. It yields the protein CASSPLGTSQETQYF. Variable domain in full (rest from reference TRBV5-1 and TRBJ2-5): KAGVTQTPRYLIKTRGQQVTLSCSPISGHRSVSWYQQTPGQGLQFLFEYFSETQRNKGNFPGRFSGRQFSNSRSEMNVSTLELGDSALYLCASSPLGTSQETQYFGPGTRLLVL.

The genes are TRBV4-2 and TRBJ2-2, with D perhaps TRBD2 (6 bases). There are 15 residues in the CDR3. Germline assignment: CDR1 LGHNA and CDR2 YNFKEQ. Trimming cost V 1 base and J 9 bases, with 15 bases left between them. The chain's CDR3 is CASSQVISGARELFF. The DNA for the CDR3 is TGTGCCAGCAGCCAAGTAATTAGCGGTGCTAGGGAGCTGTTTTTT.

The CDR3 DNA reads as TGTGCCTGGGGGGGACTACCCTACGAGCAGTACTTC. The encoded protein is CAWGGLPYEQYF. The V gene is TRBV30, the J gene TRBJ2-7, with TRBD2 identical over 7 bases. The CDR3 has 12 amino acids. Germline CDR1 is GTSNPN and CDR2 is SVGIG (reference sequence). The V gene end was trimmed by 5 bases and the J gene end by 2 bases; junction bases not matched to a gene: 3. The full variable domain, with the rest looked up from reference TRBV30 and TRBJ2-7, is SQTIHQWPATLVQPVGSPLSLECTVEGTSNPNLYWYRQAAGRGLQLLFYSVGIGQISSEVPQNLSASRPQDRQFILSSKKLLLSDSGFYLCAWGGLPYEQYFGPGTRLTVT.

This clone turned up a few times. The junction shows a germline mismatch at one end, possibly a read error. The chain uses TRBV7-7 and TRBJ2-7, with D perhaps TRBD1 or TRBD2 (5 bases each). The germline V gene encodes CDR1 SSHAT and CDR2 FNYEAQ (reference sequence). The CDR3 has 14 residues. The DNA for the CDR3 is TGTGCTAGCAGCACTATTCCGGGGACGGGGGAGCAGTACTTC. It specifies CASSTIPGTGEQYF.

The chain links TRBV7-9 to TRBJ2-1; 12 bases match TRBD2. CDR3 length: 17 residues. V lost 5 bases and J lost 7; bases outside the gene matches: 12. The germline gives CDR1 SEHNR, CDR2 FQNEAQ (reference sequence). The chain's CDR3 is CASSPARLAGVGNEQFF. The CDR3 nucleotides read TGTGCCAGCAGCCCAGCCCGACTAGCGGGAGTGGGGAATGAGCAGTTCTTC.